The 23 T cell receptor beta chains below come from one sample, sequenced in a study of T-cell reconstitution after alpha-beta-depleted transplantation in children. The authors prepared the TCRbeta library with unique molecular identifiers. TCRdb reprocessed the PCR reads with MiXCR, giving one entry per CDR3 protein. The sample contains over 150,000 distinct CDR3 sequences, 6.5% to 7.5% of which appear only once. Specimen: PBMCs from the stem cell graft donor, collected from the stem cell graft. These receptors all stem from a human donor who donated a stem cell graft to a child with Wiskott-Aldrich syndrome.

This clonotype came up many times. CDR3 residues: CSARDAGILEHGYTF. The DNA for the CDR3 is TGCAGTGCTAGAGATGCGGGGATCCTCGAGCATGGCTACACCTTC. The gene calls are TRBV20-1 and TRBJ1-2, with D unresolved. CDR1 and CDR2 from the germline V gene are DFQATT and SNEGSKA (reference sequence). There are 15 residues in the CDR3. Trimming took off 0 bases at V and 6 bases at J, with 17 bases between the two ends.

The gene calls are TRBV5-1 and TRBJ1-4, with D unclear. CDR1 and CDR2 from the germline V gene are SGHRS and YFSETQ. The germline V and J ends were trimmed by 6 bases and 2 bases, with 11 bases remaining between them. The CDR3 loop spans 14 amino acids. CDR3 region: CASKTLGTNEKLFF. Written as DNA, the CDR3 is TGCGCCAGCAAAACCTTGGGGACTAATGAAAAACTGTTTTTT.

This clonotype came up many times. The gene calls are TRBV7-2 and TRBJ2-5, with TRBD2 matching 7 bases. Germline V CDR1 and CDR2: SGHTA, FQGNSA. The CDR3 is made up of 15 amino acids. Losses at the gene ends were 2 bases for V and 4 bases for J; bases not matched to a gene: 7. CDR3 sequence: CASSLTKAGLETQYF. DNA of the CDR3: TGTGCCAGCAGCTTAACAAAAGCGGGACTAGAGACCCAGTACTTC.

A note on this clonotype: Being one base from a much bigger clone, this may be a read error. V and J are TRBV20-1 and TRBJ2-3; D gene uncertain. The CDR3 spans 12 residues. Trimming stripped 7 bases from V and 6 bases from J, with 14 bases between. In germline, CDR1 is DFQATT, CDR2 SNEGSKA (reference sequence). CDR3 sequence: CSGIGVDDTQYF. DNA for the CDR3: TGCAGTGGTATAGGTGTCGATGATACGCAGTATTTT.

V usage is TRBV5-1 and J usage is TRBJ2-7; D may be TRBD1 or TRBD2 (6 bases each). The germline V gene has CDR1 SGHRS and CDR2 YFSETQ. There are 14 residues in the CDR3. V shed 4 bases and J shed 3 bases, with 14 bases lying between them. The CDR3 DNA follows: TGCGCCAGCAGCCGCGCCCGGGGGCTCTACGAGCAGTACTTC. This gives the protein CASSRARGLYEQYF.

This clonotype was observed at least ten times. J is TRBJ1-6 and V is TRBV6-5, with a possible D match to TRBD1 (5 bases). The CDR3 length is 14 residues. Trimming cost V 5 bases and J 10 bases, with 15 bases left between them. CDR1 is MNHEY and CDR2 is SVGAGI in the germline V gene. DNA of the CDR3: TGTGCCAGCAGTCCGCGGCCAGGGCAGTCACCCCTCCACTTT. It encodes CASSPRPGQSPLHF.

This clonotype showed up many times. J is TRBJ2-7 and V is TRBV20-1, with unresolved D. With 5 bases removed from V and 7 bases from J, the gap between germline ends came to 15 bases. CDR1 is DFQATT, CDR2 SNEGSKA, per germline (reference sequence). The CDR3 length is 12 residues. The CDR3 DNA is TGCAGTGCTCCCCGGTCGATTAGAGAGCAGTACTTC. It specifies CSAPRSIREQYF.

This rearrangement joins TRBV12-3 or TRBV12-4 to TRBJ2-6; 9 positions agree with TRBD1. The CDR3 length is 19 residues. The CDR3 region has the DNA TGTACCTTCTGTCTTCGTCCCGGGACAGGGTTGGGTGGGGCCAACGTCCTGACTTTC. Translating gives CTFCLRPGTGLGGANVLTF.

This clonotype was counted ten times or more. The CDR3 DNA reads TGCAGTGCTAGCGACAGGCTCTCGCCCCAGCATTTT. Translating gives CSASDRLSPQHF. The V gene is TRBV20-1, the J gene TRBJ1-5, with D possibly TRBD1 on 6 matching bases. Germline lookup yields CDR1 DFQATT and CDR2 SNEGSKA (reference sequence). V was pared by 3 bases and J by 9 bases, with 12 bases between. The CDR3 has 12 amino acids.

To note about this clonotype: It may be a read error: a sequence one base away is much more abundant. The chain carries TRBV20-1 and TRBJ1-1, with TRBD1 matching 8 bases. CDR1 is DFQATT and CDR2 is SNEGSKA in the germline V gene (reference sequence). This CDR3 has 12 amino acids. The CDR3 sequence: CSATDRGTEDFF. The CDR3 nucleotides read TGCAGTGCGACCGACAGGGGCACTGAAGATTTCTTT.

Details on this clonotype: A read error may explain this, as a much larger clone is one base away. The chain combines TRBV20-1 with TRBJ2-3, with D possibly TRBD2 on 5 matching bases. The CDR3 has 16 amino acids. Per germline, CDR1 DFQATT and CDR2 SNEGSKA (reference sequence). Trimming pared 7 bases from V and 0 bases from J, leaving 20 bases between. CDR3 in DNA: TGCAGTGTTAGTAGCGTCTCAGAGGATAGCACAGATACGCAGTATTTT. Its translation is CSVSSVSEDSTDTQYF.

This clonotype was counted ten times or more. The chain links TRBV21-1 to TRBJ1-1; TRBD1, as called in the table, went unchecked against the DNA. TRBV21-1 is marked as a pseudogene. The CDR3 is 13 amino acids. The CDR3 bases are TGTGCCAGCAGGAAAGGGGCACAGGGGCCGGCTTTCTTT. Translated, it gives CASRKGAQGPAFF.

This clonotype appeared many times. The CDR3 loop reads CASSLLGLKAGANVLTF. The CDR3 DNA follows: TGTGCCAGCAGTTTATTGGGCCTGAAGGCTGGGGCCAACGTCCTGACTTTC. V gene TRBV12-3 or TRBV12-4 combines with J gene TRBJ2-6; D gene unclear. This CDR3 comprises 17 residues. Trimming took 2 bases from V and 2 from J, leaving 13 bases between them.

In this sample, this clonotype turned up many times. Here the CDR3 reads CASSKGLAGGSYNEQFF. The CDR3 DNA is TGTGCCAGCAGCAAAGGACTAGCGGGGGGCTCCTACAATGAGCAGTTCTTC. This chain links TRBV7-2 with TRBJ2-1; TRBD2 aligns across 14 bases. With 5 bases clipped from V and 0 bases from J, the junction kept 3 bases outside the gene matches. Germline V gives CDR1 SGHTA, CDR2 FQGNSA. This CDR3 spans 17 amino acids. Based on the CDR3 plus reference TRBV7-2 and TRBJ2-1, the full variable domain is GAGVSQSPSNKVTEKGKDVELRCDPISGHTALYWYRQSLGQGLEFLIYFQGNSAPDKSGLPSDRFSAERTGGSVSTLTIQRTQQEDSAVYLCASSKGLAGGSYNEQFFGPGTRLTVL.

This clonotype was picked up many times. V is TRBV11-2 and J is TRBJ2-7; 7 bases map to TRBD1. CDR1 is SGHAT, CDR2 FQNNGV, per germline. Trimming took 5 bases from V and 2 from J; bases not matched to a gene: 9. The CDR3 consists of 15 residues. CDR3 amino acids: CASSPSRGFPYEQYF. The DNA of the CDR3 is TGTGCCAGCAGCCCCAGCAGGGGGTTCCCCTACGAGCAGTACTTC.

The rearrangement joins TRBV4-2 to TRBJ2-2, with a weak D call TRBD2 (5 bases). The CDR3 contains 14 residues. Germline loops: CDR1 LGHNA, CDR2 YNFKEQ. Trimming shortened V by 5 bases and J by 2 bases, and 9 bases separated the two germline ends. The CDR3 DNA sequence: TGTGCCAGCAGCGTCCGGGAAAACACCGGGGAGCTGTTTTTT. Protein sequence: CASSVRENTGELFF.

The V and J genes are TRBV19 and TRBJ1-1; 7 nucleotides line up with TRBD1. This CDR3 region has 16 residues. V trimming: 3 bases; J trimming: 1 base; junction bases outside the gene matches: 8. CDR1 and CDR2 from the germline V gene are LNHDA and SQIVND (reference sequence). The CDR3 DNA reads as TGTGCCAGTAGTATTAGGTACGGGACAGCGAACACTGAAGCTTTCTTT. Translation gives CASSIRYGTANTEAFF.

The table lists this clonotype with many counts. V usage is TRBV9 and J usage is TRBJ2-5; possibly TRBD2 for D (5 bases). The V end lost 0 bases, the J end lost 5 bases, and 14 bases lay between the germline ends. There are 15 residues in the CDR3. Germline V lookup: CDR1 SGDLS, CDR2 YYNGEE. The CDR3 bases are TGTGCCAGCAGCGTAGGAGGGTCTGGTAAGGAGACCCAGTACTTC. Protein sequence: CASSVGGSGKETQYF.

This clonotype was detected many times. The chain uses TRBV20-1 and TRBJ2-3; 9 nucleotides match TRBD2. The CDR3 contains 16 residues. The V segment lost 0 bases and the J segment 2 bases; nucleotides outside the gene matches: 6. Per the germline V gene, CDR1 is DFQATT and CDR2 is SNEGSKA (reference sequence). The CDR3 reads CSARDPSGRFTDTQYF. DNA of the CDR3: TGCAGTGCTAGAGATCCCAGCGGGAGGTTCACAGATACGCAGTATTTT.

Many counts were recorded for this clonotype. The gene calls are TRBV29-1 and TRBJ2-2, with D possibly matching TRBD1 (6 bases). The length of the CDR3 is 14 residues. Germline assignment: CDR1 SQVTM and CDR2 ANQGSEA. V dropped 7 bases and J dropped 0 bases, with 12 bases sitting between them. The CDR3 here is CSAVGATNTGELFF. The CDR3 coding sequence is TGCAGCGCGGTGGGGGCCACGAACACCGGGGAGCTGTTTTTT.

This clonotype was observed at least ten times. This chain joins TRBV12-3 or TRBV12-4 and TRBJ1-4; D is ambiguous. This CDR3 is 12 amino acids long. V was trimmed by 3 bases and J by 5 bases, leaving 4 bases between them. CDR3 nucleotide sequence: TGTGCCAGCAGTTTTTGGAATGAAAAACTGTTTTTT. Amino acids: CASSFWNEKLFF.

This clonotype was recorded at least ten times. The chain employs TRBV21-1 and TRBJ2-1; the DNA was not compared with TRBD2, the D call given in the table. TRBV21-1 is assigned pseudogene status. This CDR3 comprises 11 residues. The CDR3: CASSSAEGPFF. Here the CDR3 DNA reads TGTGCCAGCAGCTCGGCGGAGGGGCCGTTCTTC.

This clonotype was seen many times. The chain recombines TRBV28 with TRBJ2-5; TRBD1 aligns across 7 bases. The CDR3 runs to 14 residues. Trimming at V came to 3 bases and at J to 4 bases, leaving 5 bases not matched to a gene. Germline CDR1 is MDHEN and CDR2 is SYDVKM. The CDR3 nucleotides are TGTGCCAGCAGTTTTTTGACAGGGCGAGAGACCCAGTACTTC. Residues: CASSFLTGRETQYF.